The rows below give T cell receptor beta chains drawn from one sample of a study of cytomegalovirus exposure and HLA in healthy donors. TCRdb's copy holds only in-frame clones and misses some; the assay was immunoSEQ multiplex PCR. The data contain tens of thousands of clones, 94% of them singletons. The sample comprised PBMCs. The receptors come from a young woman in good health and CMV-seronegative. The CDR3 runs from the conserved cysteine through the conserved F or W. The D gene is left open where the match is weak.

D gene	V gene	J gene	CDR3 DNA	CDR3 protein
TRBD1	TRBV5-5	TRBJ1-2	TGTGCCAGCAGCGGAGGAGGATCGAGGGGGCGCTGGGGCTACACCTTC	CASSGGGSRGRWGYTF
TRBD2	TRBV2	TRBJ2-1	TGTGCCAGCAATTATCGAAGCGGGGGGGGCCTTGAGCAGTTCTTC	CASNYRSGGGLEQFF
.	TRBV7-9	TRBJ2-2	TGTGCCAGCAGCCTCCTTCGGGTCGGGGAGCTGTTTTTT	CASSLLRVGELFF
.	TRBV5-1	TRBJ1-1	TGCGCCAGCAGCTTGGCCAAAGAGGTGCCGAACACTGAAGCTTTCTTT	CASSLAKEVPNTEAFF
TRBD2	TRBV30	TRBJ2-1	TGTGCCTGGAGTGTACTCAGAGCGGGGGGCTACAATGAGCAGTTCTTC	CAWSVLRAGGYNEQFF
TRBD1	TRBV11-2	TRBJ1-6	TGTGCCAGCAGCTTAGACCGGACAGGGTTTCATTCACCCCTCCACTTT	CASSLDRTGFHSPLHF
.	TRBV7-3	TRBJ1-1	TGTGCCAGCAGCCCTCAAGGGGTGGCGAACACTGAAGCTTTCTTT	CASSPQGVANTEAFF
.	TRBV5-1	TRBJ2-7	TGCGCCAGCAGCTTTGAGACAGCCCTCTACGAGCAGTACTTC	CASSFETALYEQYF
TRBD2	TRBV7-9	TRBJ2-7	TGTGCCAGCAGCTTACACACCGGGGGGGAAGCGGCCGAGCAGTACTTC	CASSLHTGGEAAEQYF
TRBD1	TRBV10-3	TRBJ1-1	TGTGCCATCAGCAGGGGGGTATACCCGGGACAGGGTAACACTGAAGCTTTCTTT	CAISRGVYPGQGNTEAFF
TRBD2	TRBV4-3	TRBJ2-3	TGCGCCAGCAGCCAAGATTCGGCTAGCGGTTACACAGATACGCAGTATTTT	CASSQDSASGYTDTQYF
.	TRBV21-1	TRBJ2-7	TGTGCCAGCAGCACCCTACCCTCAATCCAGGGCCACGAGCAGTACTTC	CASSTLPSIQGHEQYF
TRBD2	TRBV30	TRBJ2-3	TGTGCCTGGAGTTCCTCTAGCGGGGGAGCTTTAAGCACAGATACGCAGTATTTT	CAWSSSSGGALSTDTQYF